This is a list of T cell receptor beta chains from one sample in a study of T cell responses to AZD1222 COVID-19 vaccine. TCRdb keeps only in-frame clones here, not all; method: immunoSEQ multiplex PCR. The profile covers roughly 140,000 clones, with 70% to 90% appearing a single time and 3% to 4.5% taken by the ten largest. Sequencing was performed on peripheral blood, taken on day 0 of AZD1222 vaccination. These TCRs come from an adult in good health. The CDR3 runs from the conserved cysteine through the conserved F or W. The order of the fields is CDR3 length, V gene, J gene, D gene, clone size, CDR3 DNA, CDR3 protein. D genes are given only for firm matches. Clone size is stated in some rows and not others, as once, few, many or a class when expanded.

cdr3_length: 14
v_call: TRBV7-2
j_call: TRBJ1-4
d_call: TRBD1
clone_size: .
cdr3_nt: TGTGCCAGCAGCGCACAGGGGGTAGATGAAAAACTGTTTTTT
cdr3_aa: CASSAQGVDEKLFF

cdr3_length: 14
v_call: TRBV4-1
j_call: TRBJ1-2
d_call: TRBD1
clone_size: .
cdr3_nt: TGCGCCAGCAGCCACGGGACAGGGTCCTATGGCTACACCTTC
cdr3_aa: CASSHGTGSYGYTF

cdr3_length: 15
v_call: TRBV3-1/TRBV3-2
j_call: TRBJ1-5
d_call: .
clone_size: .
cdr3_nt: TGTGCCAGCAGCCAAGGGAGGGCTGGGAATCAGCCCCAGCATTTT
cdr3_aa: CASSQGRAGNQPQHF

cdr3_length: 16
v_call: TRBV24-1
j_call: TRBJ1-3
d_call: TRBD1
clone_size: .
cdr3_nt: TGTGCCACCAGTGCCCACAGACAGGGCCATGGAAACACCATATATTTT
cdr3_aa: CATSAHRQGHGNTIYF

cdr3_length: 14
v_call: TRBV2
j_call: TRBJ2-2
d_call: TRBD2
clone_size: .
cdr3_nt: TGTGCCAGCAGTGGACTAGCGGGAGCCGGGGAGCTGTTTTTT
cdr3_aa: CASSGLAGAGELFF

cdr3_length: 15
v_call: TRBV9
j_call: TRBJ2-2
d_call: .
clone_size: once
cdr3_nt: TGTGCCAGCAGCGTCGTCGGCGCGAACACCGGGGAGCTGTTTTTT
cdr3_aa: CASSVVGANTGELFF

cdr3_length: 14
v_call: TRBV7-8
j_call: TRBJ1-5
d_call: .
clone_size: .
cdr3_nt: TGTGCCAGCAGCTTATCAGCGAGCAATCAGCCCCAGCATTTT
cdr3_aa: CASSLSASNQPQHF

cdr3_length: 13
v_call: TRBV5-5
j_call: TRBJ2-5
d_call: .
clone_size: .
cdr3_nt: TGTGCCAGCAGCTTTGGATTAGAGGAGACCCAGTACTTC
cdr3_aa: CASSFGLEETQYF

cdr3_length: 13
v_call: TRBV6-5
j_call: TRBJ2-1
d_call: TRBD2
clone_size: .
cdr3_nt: TGTGCCAGCAGACTAGCGGGAGTTGGTGAGCAGTTCTTC
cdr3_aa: CASRLAGVGEQFF

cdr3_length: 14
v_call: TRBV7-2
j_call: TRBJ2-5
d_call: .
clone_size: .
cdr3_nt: TGTGCCAGCAGCCCCCCCGGGGACCAAGAGACCCAGTACTTC
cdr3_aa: CASSPPGDQETQYF

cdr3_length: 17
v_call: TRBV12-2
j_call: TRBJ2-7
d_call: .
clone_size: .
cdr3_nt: TGTGCAAGTCGCTTAGTGCTTAGGGGGCCATTTTTCTACGAGCAGTACTTC
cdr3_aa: CASRLVLRGPFFYEQYF

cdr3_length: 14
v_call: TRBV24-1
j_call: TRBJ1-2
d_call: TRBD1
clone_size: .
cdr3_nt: TGTGCCACCAGTGATTTGGGGGACAGGGACGGCTACACCTTC
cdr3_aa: CATSDLGDRDGYTF

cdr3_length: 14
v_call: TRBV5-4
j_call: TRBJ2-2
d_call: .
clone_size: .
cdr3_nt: TGTGCCAGCAGCTTGGAACTCAGCGGCGGGGAGCTGTTTTTT
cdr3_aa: CASSLELSGGELFF

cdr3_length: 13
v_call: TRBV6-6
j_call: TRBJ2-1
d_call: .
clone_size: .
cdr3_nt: TGTGCCAGCAGTTACTCGAACAGCTATGAGCAGTTCTTC
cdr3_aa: CASSYSNSYEQFF